A single sample gave rise to the 6 T cell receptor beta chains below, sequenced in a study of blood T cell repertoires in COVID-19. The method was immunoSEQ multiplex PCR; TCRdb's version includes in-frame clones alone and lacks a portion of them. This sample has some 80,000 clones, with 85% found just once. What was sequenced was peripheral blood. Source of these receptors: a man aged 60 to 69 with COVID-19, enrolled during active disease.

The gene calls are TRBV2 and TRBJ2-4; D possibly corresponds to TRBD1 (5 bases). Germline V CDR1 and CDR2: SNHLY, FYNNEI. Trimming stripped 7 bases from V and 8 bases from J, with 21 bases between. The CDR3 has 15 residues. The CDR3 coding sequence is TGTGCCAGCATTAAGGGTTTGAAACGCAGGGACATTCAGTACTTC. Amino acids: CASIKGLKRRDIQYF.

The V gene is TRBV29-1, the J gene TRBJ1-2; no clear D gene. Germline loops: CDR1 SQVTM, CDR2 ANQGSEA. Trimming removed 3 bases from V and 1 base from J, with 6 bases in between. The CDR3 runs to 12 residues. The CDR3 loop reads CSVDRSNYGYTF. Here the CDR3 DNA reads TGCAGCGTTGACCGGAGTAACTATGGCTACACCTTC.

The V gene is TRBV3-1 (or the pseudogene TRBV3-2), the J gene TRBJ1-4; D is ambiguous. The V end lost 4 bases, the J end lost 3 bases, and 9 bases lay between the germline ends. Per germline, CDR1 LGHDT and CDR2 YNNKEL (reference sequence). The CDR3 totals 14 residues. The DNA for the CDR3 is TGTGCCAGCAGCCCATTTGTAGCTAATGAAAAACTGTTTTTT. Amino acids: CASSPFVANEKLFF.

The chain employs TRBV23-1 and TRBJ1-2; 7 bases line up with TRBD1. TRBV23-1 is recorded as an ORF, its role being uncertain. CDR3 length equals 14 residues. V shed 1 base, J shed 2 bases, and the junction held 1 base outside the gene matches. CDR3 loop: CASSQWGQNYGYTF. The CDR3 DNA is TGCGCCAGCAGTCAATGGGGACAGAACTATGGCTACACCTTC.

The chain has TRBV19 and TRBJ1-5; 7 bases are a match to TRBD1. In germline, CDR1 is LNHDA, CDR2 SQIVND (reference sequence). With V trimmed by 6 bases and J by 0 bases, 17 bases remained unmatched. CDR3 size: 19 residues. CDR3 nucleotides: TGTGCCAGTAGGGACCTTGGGACAGATCGTCCATATAGCAATCAGCCCCAGCATTTT. Translated, it gives CASRDLGTDRPYSNQPQHF.

V gene TRBV6-5 combines with J gene TRBJ1-3, with D unresolved. Germline values: CDR1 MNHEY, CDR2 SVGAGI. The germline V and J ends were trimmed by 4 bases and 0 bases, with 7 bases remaining between them. The CDR3 is 14 residues long. As DNA, the CDR3 is TGTGCCAGCAGTTCGACACCCTCTGGAAACACCATATATTTT. It translates to CASSSTPSGNTIYF.